Below are 20 T cell receptor beta chains sequenced from a single sample in a study of T cell changes during pregnancy in multiple sclerosis. TCRdb keeps only in-frame clones here, not all; method: immunoSEQ multiplex PCR. This sample has 95,000 to 150,000 clones, with approximately 93% found just once. Sequenced here: peripheral blood, sampled before pregnancy. Every receptor here comes from a female donor with multiple sclerosis, enrolled in a pregnancy study.

The chain couples TRBV7-6 to TRBJ2-3, with TRBD2 identical over 12 bases. The ends lost 4 bases at V and 4 bases at J; junction bases unmatched: 3. This CDR3 contains 15 residues. Germline CDR1 is SGHVS and CDR2 is FNYEAQ. The DNA for the CDR3 is TGTGCCAGCAGCTCGCTAGCGGGAGGGCCAGATACGCAGTATTTT. This codes for CASSSLAGGPDTQYF.

The V gene is TRBV28, the J gene TRBJ2-4; D not resolved. Trimming pared 5 bases from V and 5 bases from J, leaving 13 bases between. Germline CDR1 MDHEN, CDR2 SYDVKM. The CDR3 is 14 residues long. The CDR3 coding sequence is TGTGCCAGCAGTCCCCCCGCGGTACAAAACATTCAGTACTTC. This encodes CASSPPAVQNIQYF.

This rearrangement joins TRBV2 to TRBJ2-5; 9 nucleotides agree with TRBD2. J was trimmed by 5 bases and V by 4 bases; bases with no gene match: 8. CDR3 size: 15 residues. Germline values: CDR1 SNHLY, CDR2 FYNNEI. DNA of the CDR3: TGTGCCAGCAGTGTAAAGGAGCTAGCGGGGGAGACCCAGTACTTC. Residues: CASSVKELAGETQYF.

Comments on this clone: Its ends do not fully match the called genes, so a read error is possible. The chain links TRBV2 to TRBJ1-1; the D gene is possibly TRBD1 (6 bases). This CDR3 spans 14 amino acids. Germline CDR1 is SNHLY and CDR2 is FYNNEI. The CDR3 loop is CAGSGAAGDTEAFF. For the CDR3, the DNA is TGTGCCGGCAGCGGGGCGGCAGGGGACACTGAAGCTTTCTTT.

The genes are TRBV19 and TRBJ2-3, with D perhaps matching TRBD2 (5 bases). The CDR3 sequence is 15 residues long. Germline CDR1 LNHDA, CDR2 SQIVND (reference sequence). Trimming stripped 5 bases from V and 2 bases from J, with 14 bases between. The CDR3 DNA follows: TGTGCCAGTAGTCCCCAGGAGGTAGCCACAGATACGCAGTATTTT. Translated, it gives CASSPQEVATDTQYF.

This clone was seen more than once but under ten times. The chain uses TRBV5-4 and TRBJ1-1; D is uncertain. Germline V gene sequence: CDR1 SGHNT, CDR2 YYREEE (reference sequence). The CDR3 totals 14 residues. The V end was cut by 2 bases, the J end by 1 base, with 9 bases between. For the CDR3, the DNA is TGTGCCAGCAGCTTCTCAACGGGGAACACTGAAGCTTTCTTT. It translates to CASSFSTGNTEAFF.

V is TRBV9 and J is TRBJ2-5, with TRBD1 as a possible D gene (6 bases). The ends were cut back, 0 bases at V and 5 bases at J, with 11 bases in the middle. CDR1 is SGDLS and CDR2 is YYNGEE in the germline V gene. The CDR3 has 14 residues. CDR3 coding DNA: TGTGCCAGCAGCGTAGGGAGCGACAGGGAGACCCAGTACTTC. Amino acid sequence: CASSVGSDRETQYF.

The rearrangement uses TRBV7-9 and TRBJ1-2; D uncertain. The CDR3 has 13 residues. Germline CDR1 reads SEHNR; CDR2 reads FQNEAQ (reference sequence). V was pared by 1 base and J by 5 bases, with 8 bases between. The CDR3 region is CASSLEQLYGYTF. The CDR3, as DNA: TGTGCCAGCAGCTTAGAACAGCTTTATGGCTACACCTTC.

The V call is TRBV30, the J call TRBJ2-1; 7 positions agree with TRBD2. The germline V gene has CDR1 GTSNPN and CDR2 SVGIG (reference sequence). The ends lost 0 bases at V and 4 bases at J; junction bases unmatched: 6. This CDR3 comprises 15 residues. In DNA form, the CDR3 reads TGTGCCTGGAGTGTACGGGCGGGAGTTTACAATGAGCAGTTCTTC. It yields the protein CAWSVRAGVYNEQFF. Full variable domain (missing parts from reference TRBV30 and TRBJ2-1): SQTIHQWPATLVQPVGSPLSLECTVEGTSNPNLYWYRQAAGRGLQLLFYSVGIGQISSEVPQNLSASRPQDRQFILSSKKLLLSDSGFYLCAWSVRAGVYNEQFFGPGTRLTVL.

V usage is TRBV25-1 and J usage is TRBJ2-1; 7 nucleotides line up with TRBD1. From germline, CDR1 is MGHDK and CDR2 SYGVNS. This CDR3 region has 15 residues. V shed 6 bases, J shed 2 bases, and the junction held 7 bases outside the gene matches. This CDR3 is CASRSDREAYNEQFF. Written as DNA, the CDR3 is TGTGCCAGCAGATCTGACAGGGAAGCCTACAATGAGCAGTTCTTC.

J is TRBJ2-7 and V is TRBV29-1; 10 bases match TRBD1. The CDR3 is 14 amino acids. Germline V CDR1 and CDR2: SQVTM, ANQGSEA. Losses at the gene ends were 4 bases for V and 6 bases for J; bases not matched to a gene: 9. The CDR3 bases are TGCAGCGTTGTCTTGGGGACAGGGGCCTCCGAGCAGTACTTC. Protein product: CSVVLGTGASEQYF.

This clone was observed a handful of times. This chain connects TRBV4-1 to TRBJ1-1, with 10 bases aligning to TRBD1. Germline V CDR1 and CDR2: MGHRA, YSYEKL. Trimming took 1 base from V and 0 from J; bases not matched to a gene: 5. The CDR3 is made up of 17 amino acids. CDR3 residues: CASSQGQGARMNTEAFF. Here the CDR3 DNA reads TGCGCCAGCAGCCAAGGACAGGGGGCTAGGATGAACACTGAAGCTTTCTTT.

This chain joins TRBV29-1 and TRBJ1-2; D might be TRBD1 (5 bases). The CDR3 loop spans 11 amino acids. Germline loops: CDR1 SQVTM, CDR2 ANQGSEA. Trimming shortened V by 6 bases and J by 8 bases, and 13 bases separated the two germline ends. Here the CDR3 reads CSVGTGDGYTF. In nucleotides, the CDR3 is TGCAGCGTGGGAACAGGAGACGGCTACACCTTC.

The sample holds one count of this clone. The DNA of the CDR3 is TGTGCCAGCAGTTTAGAGGGGACAGGGGGGATCGGGGAGCTGTTTTTT. It specifies CASSLEGTGGIGELFF. This chain joins TRBV27 and TRBJ2-2; 11 bases align to TRBD1. Germline lookup yields CDR1 MNHEY and CDR2 SMNVEV (reference sequence). With 2 bases clipped from V and 7 bases from J, the junction kept 6 bases outside the gene matches. This CDR3 comprises 16 residues.

The chain recombines TRBV19 with TRBJ1-4; 11 bases map to TRBD1. The CDR3 has 15 amino acids. Germline V gene sequence: CDR1 LNHDA, CDR2 SQIVND (reference sequence). The V gene end was trimmed by 5 bases and the J gene end by 7 bases; junction bases not matched to a gene: 6. CDR3: CASSPWTGGLEKLFF. For the CDR3, the DNA is TGTGCCAGTAGTCCGTGGACAGGGGGCCTTGAAAAACTGTTTTTT. Full variable domain (outside the CDR3, taken from reference TRBV19 and TRBJ1-4): DGGITQSPKYLFRKEGQNVTLSCEQNLNHDAMYWYRQDPGQGLRLIYYSQIVNDFQKGDIAEGYSVSREKKESFPLTVTSAQKNPTAFYLCASSPWTGGLEKLFFGSGTQLSVL.

V usage is TRBV9 and J usage is TRBJ2-3; 10 nucleotides align to TRBD2. CDR3 length: 16 residues. Germline-derived CDR1 and CDR2 are SGDLS and YYNGEE. The junction had 9 bases not matched to a gene; V was cut back by 4 bases and J by 4 bases. The CDR3 loop reads CASSLYALAGADTQYF. For the CDR3, the DNA is TGTGCCAGCAGCCTCTATGCGCTAGCGGGAGCAGATACGCAGTATTTT.

The chain has TRBV2 and TRBJ2-3; maybe TRBD2 (5 bases). Per germline, CDR1 SNHLY and CDR2 FYNNEI. V lost 6 bases and J 4 bases, leaving 14 bases between the germline ends. The CDR3 is 14 residues long. This chain's CDR3 is CASRLQILADTQYF. CDR3 coding DNA: TGTGCCAGCAGACTTCAGATACTAGCAGATACGCAGTATTTT.

The rearrangement uses TRBV7-9 and TRBJ2-1, with 7 bases that match TRBD2. In germline, CDR1 is SEHNR, CDR2 FQNEAQ (reference sequence). V gave up 4 bases and J gave up 1 base; unmatched junction bases: 7. The CDR3 consists of 16 residues. The CDR3 nucleotides are TGTGCCAGCAGCTGGACGGCGGGGGATTCCTACAATGAGCAGTTCTTC. Protein: CASSWTAGDSYNEQFF.

Only a few counts were recorded for this clone. The chain has TRBV9 and TRBJ2-7, with TRBD2 matching over 8 bases. V lost 0 bases and J lost 1; bases outside the gene matches: 3. CDR3 length: 15 amino acids. Germline lookup yields CDR1 SGDLS and CDR2 YYNGEE. CDR3 region: CASSVAAGGSYEQYF. The CDR3 DNA is TGTGCCAGCAGCGTAGCCGCGGGAGGATCCTACGAGCAGTACTTC.

The chain recombines TRBV14 with TRBJ2-7, with 9 bases matching TRBD1. Germline CDR1 is SGHDN and CDR2 is FVKESK. The CDR3 is 15 amino acids. The V and J ends lost 4 bases and 5 bases, in that order; junction bases with no gene match: 9. The CDR3 sequence is CASSRFRQGGHEQYF. In DNA form, the CDR3 reads TGTGCCAGCAGCCGATTTAGACAGGGGGGACACGAGCAGTACTTC. Based on the CDR3 plus reference TRBV14 and TRBJ2-7, the full variable domain is EAGVTQFPSHSVIEKGQTVTLRCDPISGHDNLYWYRRVMGKEIKFLLHFVKESKQDESGMPNNRFLAERTGGTYSTLKVQPAELEDSGVYFCASSRFRQGGHEQYFGPGTRLTVT.